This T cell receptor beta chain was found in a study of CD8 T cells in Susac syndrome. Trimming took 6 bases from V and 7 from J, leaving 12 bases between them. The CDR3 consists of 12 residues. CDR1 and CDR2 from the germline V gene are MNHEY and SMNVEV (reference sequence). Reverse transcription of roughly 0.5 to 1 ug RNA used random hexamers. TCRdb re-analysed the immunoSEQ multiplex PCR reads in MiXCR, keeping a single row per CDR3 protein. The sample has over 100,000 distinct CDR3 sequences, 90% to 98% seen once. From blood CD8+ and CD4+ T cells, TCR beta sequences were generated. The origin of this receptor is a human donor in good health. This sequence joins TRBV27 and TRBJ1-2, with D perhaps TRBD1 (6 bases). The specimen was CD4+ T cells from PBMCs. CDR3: CASRTGLAGYTF. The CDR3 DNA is TGTGCCAGCAGGACAGGCCTGGCTGGCTACACCTTC.